The 20 T cell receptor beta chains listed next were all sequenced from one sample in a study of cytomegalovirus exposure and HLA in healthy donors. The PCR was carried out with 60 Vbeta primers and 13 Jbeta primers. Some clones are missing from TCRdb's copy, which holds only in-frame ones; the method was immunoSEQ multiplex PCR. The sample contains 150,000 to 200,000 clones, 65% to 80% of which appear only once. Sequenced input: PBMCs. These receptors originate from a woman aged 45-65 years in good health and CMV-seropositive.

This sequence joins TRBV29-1 and TRBJ1-2; D is unresolved. This CDR3 is built from 12 residues. V was pared by 4 bases and J by 8 bases, with 14 bases between. From germline, CDR1 is SQVTM and CDR2 ANQGSEA. CDR3 residues: CSVVAQDRGYTF. DNA for the CDR3: TGCAGCGTTGTGGCCCAGGATCGGGGCTACACCTTC.

The genes are TRBV11-3 and TRBJ1-1; 8 positions match TRBD1. This CDR3 has 16 amino acids. CDR1 and CDR2 (germline): SGHNT, YENEEA. V was pared by 1 base and J by 5 bases, with 9 bases of the junction left unmatched. CDR3: CASSLGLNRGVTEAFF. As DNA, the CDR3 is TGTGCCAGCAGCTTAGGTTTGAACAGGGGGGTTACTGAAGCTTTCTTT.

The chain uses TRBV7-3 and TRBJ1-2; 9 bases match TRBD1. This CDR3 is built from 13 residues. V was pared by 4 bases and J by 8 bases, with 5 bases of the junction left unmatched. In germline, CDR1 is SGHTA, CDR2 FQGTGA. The CDR3 DNA is TGTGCCAGCAGCTCCGGACAGGGGAGGGGCTACACCTTC. This sequence encodes CASSSGQGRGYTF.

For this clone: The same CDR3 can be traced to other DNA sequences in this sample. The V and J genes are TRBV18 and TRBJ1-5; 7 nucleotides line up with TRBD1. The CDR3 spans 13 residues. CDR1 is KGHSH and CDR2 is LQKENI in the germline V gene. After removal of 3 bases from V and 5 bases from J, the junction contained 1 base not matched to a gene. This chain's CDR3 is CASSPDRDQPQHF. CDR3 nucleotide sequence: TGTGCCAGCTCACCCGACAGGGATCAGCCCCAGCATTTT. The full variable domain, its missing parts supplied by reference TRBV18 and TRBJ1-5, is NAGVMQNPRHLVRRRGQEARLRCSPMKGHSHVYWYRQLPEEGLKFMVYLQKENIIDESGMPKERFSAEFPKEGPSILRIQQVVRGDSAAYFCASSPDRDQPQHFGDGTRLSIL.

The V gene is TRBV19, the J gene TRBJ1-2, with TRBD1 matching 7 bases. The junction had 9 bases not matched to a gene; V was cut back by 4 bases and J by 4 bases. The germline V gene encodes CDR1 LNHDA and CDR2 SQIVND (reference sequence). This CDR3 region has 15 residues. CDR3 in amino acids: CASSSDRVPSYGYTF. The CDR3 DNA sequence: TGTGCCAGTAGTAGCGACAGGGTTCCCTCCTATGGCTACACCTTC.

The sample holds one count of this clone. This chain links TRBV5-4 with TRBJ2-2; the D gene is possibly TRBD1 (6 bases). Per the germline V gene, CDR1 is SGHNT and CDR2 is YYREEE (reference sequence). The V and J ends lost 0 bases and 3 bases respectively, with 6 bases between them. This CDR3 has 14 amino acids. CDR3 nucleotides: TGTGCCAGCAGCTTGGGGACAGACACCGGGGAGCTGTTTTTT. Its protein is CASSLGTDTGELFF.

The CDR3 coding sequence is TGTGCCAGCGGCTCCGGGACACCTTACACTGAAGCTTTCTTT. It specifies CASGSGTPYTEAFF. The rearrangement links TRBV2 to TRBJ1-1, with D perhaps TRBD1 (6 bases). Germline V gene data show CDR1 as SNHLY and CDR2 as FYNNEI. The V gene lost 8 bases and the J gene lost 3 bases, with 16 bases spanning the gap. The CDR3 totals 14 residues.

The chain is built from TRBV6-5 and TRBJ2-3; D ambiguous. Trimming cost V 3 bases and J 2 bases, with 6 bases left between them. The CDR3 consists of 13 residues. Germline CDR1 reads MNHEY; CDR2 reads SVGAGI. The CDR3 is CASSYGPTDTQYF. DNA of the CDR3: TGTGCCAGCAGTTATGGCCCCACAGATACGCAGTATTTT.

This rearrangement joins TRBV7-2 to TRBJ2-6; possibly TRBD1 for D (6 bases). The CDR3 consists of 18 residues. V lost 5 bases and J 1 base, leaving 18 bases between the germline ends. Germline values: CDR1 SGHTA, CDR2 FQGNSA. The CDR3 region is CASSKTGLEASGANVLTF. In DNA, the CDR3 is TGTGCCAGCAGCAAGACAGGTCTTGAAGCTTCTGGGGCCAACGTCCTGACTTTC.

J is TRBJ2-7 and V is TRBV27; TRBD2 matches 11 bases. Germline CDR1 and CDR2: MNHEY and SMNVEV (reference sequence). CDR3 size: 15 residues. V gave up 6 bases and J gave up 0 bases; unmatched junction bases: 4. In DNA, the CDR3 is TGTGCCAGCAGCTTAGCGGGAGGGCCCTCCTACGAGCAGTACTTC. Protein: CASSLAGGPSYEQYF.

The rearrangement links TRBV2 to TRBJ2-2; a weak D match, TRBD1 (6 bases). CDR1 and CDR2 from the germline V gene are SNHLY and FYNNEI. The V and J ends lost 8 bases and 1 base respectively, with 14 bases between them. The CDR3 sequence is 15 residues long. CDR3 DNA sequence: TGTGCCAGCCTACCCCCAGGGGAGAACACCGGGGAGCTGTTTTTT. Its translation is CASLPPGENTGELFF.

This clone was seen a handful of times. The J gene is TRBJ1-6, the V gene TRBV4-3; D unresolved. Trimming left V 0 bases short and J 10 bases short, with 10 bases between. The germline CDR1 and CDR2 sequences are LGHNA and YSLEER. The CDR3 has 14 amino acids. The CDR3 nucleotides are TGCGCCAGCAGCCAAGACCCAGGCCGATCACCCCTCCACTTT. Translation: CASSQDPGRSPLHF.

This rearrangement joins TRBV10-3 to TRBJ2-2; the D gene is possibly TRBD2 (5 bases). Germline lookup yields CDR1 ENHRY and CDR2 SYGVKD. V gave up 0 bases and J gave up 2 bases, with 10 bases separating them. The length of the CDR3 is 16 residues. The CDR3 reads CAISESEAINTGELFF. The CDR3 DNA follows: TGTGCCATCAGTGAGTCGGAGGCAATAAACACCGGGGAGCTGTTTTTT.

This chain joins TRBV6-1 and TRBJ2-1; D might be TRBD2 (5 bases). The CDR3 runs 14 residues. The V gene's germline CDR1 is MNHNS and CDR2 SASEGT. V lost 8 bases, J lost 2 bases, and 13 bases lay in between. As DNA, the CDR3 is TGTGCCAGCGGGCGGGTTGGGCCCTACAATGAGCAGTTCTTC. This translates into CASGRVGPYNEQFF.

This clone was observed once. This sequence joins TRBV7-2 and TRBJ2-5, with D possibly being TRBD1 (6 bases). V shed 5 bases and J shed 5 bases, with 15 bases lying between them. Germline V gene sequence: CDR1 SGHTA, CDR2 FQGNSA. The CDR3 is made up of 14 amino acids. The CDR3 nucleotides read TGTGCCAGCAGCGCACAGGGCACTGGTGAGACCCAGTACTTC. Protein product: CASSAQGTGETQYF.

The V gene is TRBV10-3, the J gene TRBJ1-1; no clear D gene. Germline V gene data show CDR1 as ENHRY and CDR2 as SYGVKD. Trimming removed 3 bases at V and 3 bases at J, with 11 bases between. The CDR3 sequence is 14 residues long. CDR3 nucleotide sequence: TGTGCCATCAGTGAAGGAGGCCGGGACACTGAAGCTTTCTTT. Amino acids: CAISEGGRDTEAFF.

The chain is built from TRBV28 and TRBJ2-1; maybe TRBD2 (6 bases). Germline V gene sequence: CDR1 MDHEN, CDR2 SYDVKM. Trimming took off 4 bases at V and 0 bases at J, with 13 bases between the two ends. The CDR3 extends over 16 amino acids. DNA of the CDR3: TGTGCCAGCAGTTCCAACGGGGGTTTCTCCTACAATGAGCAGTTCTTC. It is translated as CASSSNGGFSYNEQFF.

J is TRBJ1-1 and V is TRBV6-1; D is perhaps TRBD1 (5 bases). Per germline, CDR1 MNHNS and CDR2 SASEGT. CDR3 length: 12 amino acids. The V end was cut by 4 bases, the J end by 5 bases, with 8 bases between. The CDR3 region has the DNA TGTGCCAGCAGTGTTCGACAGACTGAAGCTTTCTTT. Its protein product is CASSVRQTEAFF.

This chain connects TRBV5-1 to TRBJ1-1; 9 nucleotides align to TRBD1. The CDR3 covers 15 residues. Germline CDR1 reads SGHRS; CDR2 reads YFSETQ. The J segment lost 5 bases and the V segment lost 0 bases, leaving 5 bases of the junction unmatched. CDR3 nucleotide sequence: TGCGCCAGCAGCTTGGACAGGGGGCTGTCGACTGAAGCTTTCTTT. Protein product: CASSLDRGLSTEAFF.

The chain joins TRBV30 to TRBJ2-3; D is unresolved. The CDR3 covers 12 residues. Trimming took 4 bases from V and 5 from J, leaving 10 bases between them. The germline V gene encodes CDR1 GTSNPN and CDR2 SVGIG (reference sequence). This chain's CDR3 is CAWTPQQDTQYF. The CDR3 DNA reads as TGTGCCTGGACCCCACAGCAAGATACGCAGTATTTT.